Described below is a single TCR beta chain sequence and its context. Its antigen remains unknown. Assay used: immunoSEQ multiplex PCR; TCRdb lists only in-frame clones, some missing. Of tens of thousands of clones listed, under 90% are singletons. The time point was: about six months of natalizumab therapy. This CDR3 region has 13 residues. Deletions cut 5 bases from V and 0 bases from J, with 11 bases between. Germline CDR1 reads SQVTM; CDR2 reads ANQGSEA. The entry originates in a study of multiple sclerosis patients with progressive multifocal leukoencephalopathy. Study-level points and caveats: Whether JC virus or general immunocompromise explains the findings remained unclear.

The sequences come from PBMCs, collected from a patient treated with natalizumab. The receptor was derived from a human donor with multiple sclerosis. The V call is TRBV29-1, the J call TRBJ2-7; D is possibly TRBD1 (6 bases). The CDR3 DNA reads TGCAGCGTTTCTGACAGGAGCTCCTACGAGCAGTACTTC. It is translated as CSVSDRSSYEQYF.